These T cell receptor beta chains were read from a single sample in a study of blood T cell repertoires in COVID-19. Libraries were prepared by immunoSEQ multiplex PCR; TCRdb keeps only in-frame clonotypes and omits some of them. The table includes 250,000 to 300,000 clones, 80% to 90% detected once. The source material was peripheral blood. The receptors here all came from a woman in her seventies with acute or convalescent COVID-19. Each CDR3 is given with its conserved first and last residue. The D gene is left open where the match is weak. The size of a clone is reported for some rows only, either as once, few or many, or as a class for expanded clones.

>-|TRBV7-8|15|TRBJ2-7|-
TGTGCCAGCAGTTCTTCAGCGGGCAGCTCCTACGAGCAGTACTTC
CASSSSAGSSYEQYF
>-|TRBV7-2|15|TRBJ1-5|-
TGTGCCAGCAGCTTACTTTCAGGCAGCAATCAGCCCCAGCATTTT
CASSLLSGSNQPQHF
>once|TRBV5-6|15|TRBJ1-2|TRBD1
TGTGCCAGCAGCGGGGGACAGGGAAGCGGCCGTTCGCGGTTCTTC
CASSGGQGSGRSRFF
>-|TRBV6-5|15|TRBJ2-7|TRBD2
TGTGCCAGCAGCCGTTCTAGCGGGGGCTCCTACGAGCAGTACTTC
CASSRSSGGSYEQYF
>once|TRBV27|15|TRBJ2-3|TRBD2
TGTGCCAGCAGTGCGGGACTAGCCTTCACAGATACGCAGTATTTT
CASSAGLAFTDTQYF
>-|TRBV5-6|15|TRBJ1-2|TRBD1
TGTGCCAGCAGCACTGGGGACAGGGCTAACTATGGCTACACCTTC
CASSTGDRANYGYTF
>once|TRBV5-1|14|TRBJ2-4|-
TGCGCCAGCAGCTTGGAGGCGACAGGTGGCATTCAGTACTTC
CASSLEATGGIQYF
>-|TRBV18|16|TRBJ1-2|TRBD1
TGTGCCAGCTCACCTCGCAGACAGGGGGAAGACTATGGCTACACCTTC
CASSPRRQGEDYGYTF
>-|TRBV12-3/TRBV12-4|13|TRBJ1-1|-
TGTGCCAGCAGTTTTGGGGCCGGCACTGAAGCTTTCTTT
CASSFGAGTEAFF
>-|TRBV13|13|TRBJ1-3|-
TGTGCCAGCAGCTTAGTAGCCGGAAACACCATATATTTT
CASSLVAGNTIYF
>once|TRBV6-6|14|TRBJ2-7|TRBD1
TGTGCCAGCAGTCGACAGGGAACGGACTACGAGCAGTACTTC
CASSRQGTDYEQYF
>-|TRBV6-5|15|TRBJ1-2|TRBD1
TGTGCCAGCAGAGGGACAGGGGGCCTAGGTTATGGCTACACCTTC
CASRGTGGLGYGYTF
>few|TRBV2|15|TRBJ2-7|-
TGTGCCAGCAGGGGGCCTTTTACGAAGTCCTACGAGCAGTACTTC
CASRGPFTKSYEQYF
>-|TRBV9|17|TRBJ2-7|TRBD2
TGTGCCAGCAGCCAACAGCCGGGACTAGCGGGGGGTGGCGAGCAGTACTTC
CASSQQPGLAGGGEQYF
>-|TRBV7-2|13|TRBJ2-1|-
TGTGCCAGCAGCCGCGGACAGTACAATGAGCAGTTCTTC
CASSRGQYNEQFF
>-|TRBV3-1/TRBV3-2|14|TRBJ1-6|-
TGTGCCAGCAACGGGGGCGGGGGAAATTCACCCCTCCACTTT
CASNGGGGNSPLHF
>-|TRBV6-5|15|TRBJ1-2|-
TGTGCCAGCAGTTATTACGCAGGGGAGGGCTATGGCTACACCTTC
CASSYYAGEGYGYTF
>-|TRBV9|17|TRBJ1-2|-
TGTGCCAGCAGCGTAGAGTCTGCCTATTCGGGTTCCTATGGCTACACCTTC
CASSVESAYSGSYGYTF
>-|TRBV7-8|16|TRBJ1-5|TRBD1
TGTGCCAGCAGCTTAGAGGGGGGACAGACTAATCAGCCCCAGCATTTT
CASSLEGGQTNQPQHF
>-|TRBV4-2|17|TRBJ2-1|TRBD2
TGTGCCAGCAGCCCCCGGACTAGCGGGGCCCAGGGTGCTGAGCAGTTCTTC
CASSPRTSGAQGAEQFF
>few|TRBV19|14|TRBJ2-1|TRBD2
TGTGCCAGTAGTATACGACGGGGGGTGGGTGAGCAGTTCTTC
CASSIRRGVGEQFF
>-|TRBV6-5|15|TRBJ2-7|-
TGTGCCAGCAGCCCGCGTAAGGGGGGGACCTACGAGCAGTACTTC
CASSPRKGGTYEQYF
>-|TRBV5-1|13|TRBJ2-7|-
TGCGCCAGCAGCTTGGCCCGGTCCTACGAGCAGTACTTC
CASSLARSYEQYF
>once|TRBV7-2|15|TRBJ1-2|-
TGTGCCAGCAGCTTAGGGACCCGGGGGGTCTATGGCTACACCTTC
CASSLGTRGVYGYTF
>-|TRBV6-5|14|TRBJ2-1|-
TGTGCCAGCAGGGTAGCGAGCTCCTACAATGAGCAGTTCTTC
CASRVASSYNEQFF
>-|TRBV5-1|15|TRBJ2-6|-
TGCGCCAGCAGCTTGGTTAGCTCTGGGGCCAACGTCCTGACTTTC
CASSLVSSGANVLTF
>-|TRBV11-2|16|TRBJ2-5|TRBD2
TGTGCCAGCAGCTCGCTTGGCGGGGGGGCCGATGAGACCCAGTACTTC
CASSSLGGGADETQYF
>-|TRBV2|14|TRBJ1-1|-
TGTGCCAGCGTTTACAGGGTTCTGAACACTGAAGCTTTCTTT
CASVYRVLNTEAFF
>-|TRBV10-3|13|TRBJ2-5|-
TGTGCCATCGCCGCGGGACAGCAAGAGACCCAGTACTTC
CAIAAGQQETQYF
>-|TRBV2|13|TRBJ2-7|TRBD1
TGTGCCAGCAGTCCGGACAGGGCCTACGAGCAGTACTTC
CASSPDRAYEQYF
>-|TRBV10-3|16|TRBJ2-7|-
TGTGCCATCAGTGAGTCGACCCAGGGGATCGGTAGCGAGCAGTACTTC
CAISESTQGIGSEQYF
>many|TRBV7-9|17|TRBJ2-5|TRBD1
TGTGCCAGCAGCGAACTAAACAGGGGATCGAACCAAGAGACCCAGTACTTC
CASSELNRGSNQETQYF
>-|TRBV2|14|TRBJ1-5|-
TGTGCCAGCAGGGCAACAGGGTCGCATCAGCCCCAGCATTTT
CASRATGSHQPQHF
>-|TRBV6-5|14|TRBJ1-5|TRBD1
TGTGCCAGCAAAAGAGACAGGGCGGGACAGCCCCAGCATTTT
CASKRDRAGQPQHF
>-|TRBV3-1/TRBV3-2|16|TRBJ2-5|TRBD2
TGTGCCAGCAGCCACGCGACTAGCGGGGGGGAAGAGACCCAGTACTTC
CASSHATSGGEETQYF
>-|TRBV3-1/TRBV3-2|14|TRBJ2-1|TRBD1
TGTGCCAGCAGCCGACAGGGCCTATACAATGAGCAGTTCTTC
CASSRQGLYNEQFF
>many|TRBV3-1/TRBV3-2|15|TRBJ1-2|TRBD1
TGTGCCAGCAGCCAAGAAAGGGACAGGGGGCGAGGCTACACCTTC
CASSQERDRGRGYTF
>-|TRBV3-1/TRBV3-2|15|TRBJ1-3|-
TGTGCCAGCAGCCAAGTTCTCAGAACTGGAAACACCATATATTTT
CASSQVLRTGNTIYF
>-|TRBV27|17|TRBJ1-1|TRBD1
TGTGCCAGCAGTTTCTCCCTTAGGGGGCGTGCGGGCACTGAAGCTTTCTTT
CASSFSLRGRAGTEAFF
>-|TRBV1|15|TRBJ2-1|-
TGCACCAGCAGGCCTACTAGCGGGGGAAACAATGAGCAGTTCTTC
CTSRPTSGGNNEQFF